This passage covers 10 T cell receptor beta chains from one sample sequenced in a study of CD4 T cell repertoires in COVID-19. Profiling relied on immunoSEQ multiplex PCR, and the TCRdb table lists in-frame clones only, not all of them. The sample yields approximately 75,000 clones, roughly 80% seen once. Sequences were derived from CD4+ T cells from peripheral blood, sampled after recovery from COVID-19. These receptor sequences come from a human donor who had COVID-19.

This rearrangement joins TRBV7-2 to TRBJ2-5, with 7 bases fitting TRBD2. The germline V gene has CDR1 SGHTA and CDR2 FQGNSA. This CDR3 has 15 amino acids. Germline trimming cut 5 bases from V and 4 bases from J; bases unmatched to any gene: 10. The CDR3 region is CASSPRAGMGETQYF. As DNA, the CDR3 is TGTGCCAGCAGCCCGCGAGCGGGAATGGGAGAGACCCAGTACTTC.

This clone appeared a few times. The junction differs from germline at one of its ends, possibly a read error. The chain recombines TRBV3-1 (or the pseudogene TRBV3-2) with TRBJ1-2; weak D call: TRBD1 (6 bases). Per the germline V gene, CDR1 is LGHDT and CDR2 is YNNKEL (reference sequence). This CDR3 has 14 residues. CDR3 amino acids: CASSQTTGAQGIAF. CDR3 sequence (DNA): TGTGCCAGCAGCCAGACCACTGGGGCGCAGGGGATCGCCTTC.

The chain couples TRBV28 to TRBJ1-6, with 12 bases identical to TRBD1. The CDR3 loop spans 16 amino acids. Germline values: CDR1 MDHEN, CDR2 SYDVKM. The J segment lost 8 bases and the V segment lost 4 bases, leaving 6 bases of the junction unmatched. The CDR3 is CASSSGQGAIYSPLHF. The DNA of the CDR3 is TGTGCCAGCAGTTCGGGACAGGGGGCGATATATTCACCCCTCCACTTT.

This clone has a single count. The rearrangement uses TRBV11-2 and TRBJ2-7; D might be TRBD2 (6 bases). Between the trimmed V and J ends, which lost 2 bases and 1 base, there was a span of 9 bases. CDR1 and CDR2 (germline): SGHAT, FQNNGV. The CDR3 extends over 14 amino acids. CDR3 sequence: CASSLNGGSYEQYF. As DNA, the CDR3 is TGTGCCAGCAGCTTAAATGGAGGGTCCTACGAGCAGTACTTC.

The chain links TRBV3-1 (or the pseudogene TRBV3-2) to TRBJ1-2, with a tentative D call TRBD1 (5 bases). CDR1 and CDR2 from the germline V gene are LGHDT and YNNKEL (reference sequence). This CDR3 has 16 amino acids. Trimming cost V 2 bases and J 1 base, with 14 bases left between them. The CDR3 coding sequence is TGTGCCAGCAGCCAATCGTCAGGCGGGGGTAACTATGGCTACACCTTC. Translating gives CASSQSSGGGNYGYTF.

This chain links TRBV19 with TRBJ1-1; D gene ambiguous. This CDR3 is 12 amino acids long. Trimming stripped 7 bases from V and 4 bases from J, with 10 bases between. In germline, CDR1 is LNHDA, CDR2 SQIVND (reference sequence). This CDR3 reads CASTGPVTEAFF. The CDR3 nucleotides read TGTGCCAGTACAGGACCGGTCACTGAAGCTTTCTTT.

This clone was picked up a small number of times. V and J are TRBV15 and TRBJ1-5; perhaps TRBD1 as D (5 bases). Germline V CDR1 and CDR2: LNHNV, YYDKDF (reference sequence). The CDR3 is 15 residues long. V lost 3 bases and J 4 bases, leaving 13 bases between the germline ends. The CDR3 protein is CATSSELTDNQPQHF. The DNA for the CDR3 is TGTGCCACCAGCAGCGAGTTGACAGATAATCAGCCCCAGCATTTT.

The CDR3 DNA reads TGTGCCAGCAGCTTAGGTCGGGAGACCCAGTACTTC. Protein: CASSLGRETQYF. The rearrangement links TRBV7-8 to TRBJ2-5; D is unresolved. The CDR3 has 12 residues. Germline V CDR1 and CDR2: SGHVS, FQNEAQ. V lost 1 base and J 5 bases, leaving 5 bases between the germline ends.

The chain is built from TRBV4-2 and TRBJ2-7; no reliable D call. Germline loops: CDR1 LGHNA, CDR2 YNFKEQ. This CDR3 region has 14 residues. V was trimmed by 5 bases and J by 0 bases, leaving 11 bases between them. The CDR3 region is CASSGDETSYEQYF. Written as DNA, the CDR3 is TGTGCCAGCAGCGGAGATGAGACCTCCTACGAGCAGTACTTC.

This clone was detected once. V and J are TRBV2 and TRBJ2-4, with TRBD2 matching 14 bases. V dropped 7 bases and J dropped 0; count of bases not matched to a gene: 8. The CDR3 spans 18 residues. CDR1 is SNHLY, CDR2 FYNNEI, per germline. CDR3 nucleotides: TGTGCCAGCAAACCCCCGACTAGCGGGGGGGTAGCCAAAAACATTCAGTACTTC. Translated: CASKPPTSGGVAKNIQYF.